This T cell receptor beta chain was obtained from a study of shared clonotypes between healthy human individuals. This table comes from immunoSEQ multiplex PCR, and its TCRdb copy is limited to in-frame clones, with some not included. Here the sample spans millions of clones, approximately 93% being singletons. Germline V gives CDR1 SGHRS, CDR2 YFSETQ. The V gene lost 1 base and the J gene lost 0 bases, with 8 bases spanning the gap. The CDR3 is 15 amino acids. Sequencing input: naive CD4+ T cells from PBMCs. Subset given: CD45RA+ positively selected. This chain joins TRBV5-1 and TRBJ1-3; D uncertain. The source is a man between 18 and 29 years old in good health. Some clones in this sample may be carry-over from other donors' samples. CDR3 amino acids: CASSLQAPSGNTIYF. CDR3 sequence (DNA): TGCGCCAGCAGCTTGCAGGCCCCCTCTGGAAACACCATATATTTT.